The 9 T cell receptor beta chains given below trace back to one sample, sequenced in a study of beta chain features in type 1 diabetes. Study observations and caveats: Shorter TCRB CDR3s, moderately but significantly so, were found in Type 1 diabetes patients in all four CD4+ subsets.

For these TCRs, the target antigens are not known. Reverse transcribing all isolated RNA meant expressed TCRB transcripts were sequenced. Clones were sequenced by immunoSEQ multiplex PCR, and TCRdb holds only the in-frame ones, with some missing. Here the sample spans some 250,000 clones, roughly 10% being singletons. The specimen sequenced was naive CD4+ T cells from blood. The receptors were gathered from a man aged 30 to 45 with type 1 diabetes.

The chain uses TRBV12-5 and TRBJ2-1; 7 bases are shared with TRBD1. This CDR3 is 18 amino acids long. J gave up 0 bases and V 0 bases, and 8 bases lay outside the gene matches. The germline V gene encodes CDR1 LGHNT and CDR2 FRNRAP. The CDR3 DNA follows: TGTGCTAGTGGTTTGGTAACAGGGGTATGGAGCTCCTACAATGAGCAGTTCTTC. The encoded protein is CASGLVTGVWSSYNEQFF.

The chain combines TRBV5-4 with TRBJ1-4; 10 nucleotides agree with TRBD1. The CDR3 runs to 17 residues. Germline V gene data show CDR1 as SGHNT and CDR2 as YYREEE (reference sequence). The V segment lost 0 bases and the J segment 3 bases; nucleotides outside the gene matches: 5. For the CDR3, the DNA is TGTGCCAGCAGCTTGGGGACAGGGGGACCAGCTAATGAAAAACTGTTTTTT. Residues: CASSLGTGGPANEKLFF.

The chain recombines TRBV11-2 with TRBJ2-7, with 14 bases aligning to TRBD2. CDR1 and CDR2 (germline): SGHAT, FQNNGV. V was pared by 5 bases and J by 3 bases, with 3 bases of the junction left unmatched. The CDR3 runs to 15 residues. CDR3 residues: CASSPGLAGVYEQYF. The CDR3 DNA sequence: TGTGCCAGCAGCCCGGGACTAGCGGGGGTCTACGAGCAGTACTTC.

V is TRBV28 and J is TRBJ2-7; perhaps TRBD1 as D (6 bases). Trimming stripped 9 bases from V and 4 bases from J, with 16 bases between. The CDR3 length is 13 residues. Germline CDR1 and CDR2: MDHEN and SYDVKM. Written as DNA, the CDR3 is TGTGCCAGTATCCGGGACACGCCGTACGAGCAGTACTTC. Translation gives CASIRDTPYEQYF.

This clone was detected a few times. The CDR3 DNA follows: TGTGCCAGCAGCCCTCAGGGGGAGACCCAGTACTTC. It codes for CASSPQGETQYF. The chain links TRBV7-9 to TRBJ2-5; possibly TRBD1 for D (6 bases). The CDR3 covers 12 residues. CDR1 is SEHNR and CDR2 is FQNEAQ in the germline V gene (reference sequence). Trimming stripped 5 bases from V and 5 bases from J, with 9 bases between.

The V call is TRBV7-8, the J call TRBJ2-5, with D perhaps TRBD2 (5 bases). The CDR3 extends over 17 amino acids. V was clipped by 1 base and J by 8 bases, with 23 bases between them. Looked up from germline, CDR1 is SGHVS and CDR2 is FQNEAQ. CDR3 sequence reads: CASSLGALASLKRTQYF. For the CDR3, the DNA is TGTGCCAGCAGCTTAGGAGCCCTAGCTAGCCTCAAGAGAACCCAGTACTTC.

In the case of this clone: Other nucleotide sequences from this sample produce the same CDR3. The chain uses TRBV20-1 and TRBJ2-5; D is unclear. This CDR3 is built from 10 residues. Germline values: CDR1 DFQATT, CDR2 SNEGSKA (reference sequence). Trimming removed 6 bases at V and 4 bases at J, with 6 bases between. The CDR3 sequence is CSALRETQYF. The CDR3 bases are TGCAGTGCCCTACGAGAGACCCAGTACTTC.

About this clone itself: At one end, the junction sequence differs from germline, possibly due to a read error. This chain links TRBV14 with TRBJ1-1; a weak D match, TRBD1 (6 bases). Germline V gives CDR1 SGHDN, CDR2 FVKESK. The CDR3 extends over 14 amino acids. The CDR3 coding sequence is TGTGCCAGCAGCCACTCGGGGGGCCGCGGGTTGCCCGATTTT. Translated: CASSHSGGRGLPDF.

In this sample, this clone turned up a few times. V and J are TRBV6-5 and TRBJ2-3; tentative D call: TRBD1 (6 bases). Trimming left V 2 bases short and J 6 bases short, with 9 bases between. The CDR3 extends over 13 amino acids. Germline V gives CDR1 MNHEY, CDR2 SVGAGI. CDR3 coding DNA: TGTGCCAGCAGTTACGGGGGCAAGGATACGCAGTATTTT. It is translated as CASSYGGKDTQYF.